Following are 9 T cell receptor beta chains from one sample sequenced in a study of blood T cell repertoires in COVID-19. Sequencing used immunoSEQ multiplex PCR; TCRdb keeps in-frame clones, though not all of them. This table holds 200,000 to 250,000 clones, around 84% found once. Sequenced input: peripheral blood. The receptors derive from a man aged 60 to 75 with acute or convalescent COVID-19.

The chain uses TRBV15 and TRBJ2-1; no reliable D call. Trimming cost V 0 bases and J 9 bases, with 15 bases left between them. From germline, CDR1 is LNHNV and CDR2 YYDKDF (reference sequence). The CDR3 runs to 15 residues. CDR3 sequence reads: CATSRDRPRPTEQFF. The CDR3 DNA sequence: TGTGCCACCAGCAGAGATAGACCGCGGCCAACTGAGCAGTTCTTC.

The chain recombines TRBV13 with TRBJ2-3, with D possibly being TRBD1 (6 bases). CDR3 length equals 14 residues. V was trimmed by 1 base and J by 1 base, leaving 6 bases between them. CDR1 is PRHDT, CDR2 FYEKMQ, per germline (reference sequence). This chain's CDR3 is CASSLAGGTDTQYF. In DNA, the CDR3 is TGTGCCAGCAGCTTAGCAGGGGGCACAGATACGCAGTATTTT.

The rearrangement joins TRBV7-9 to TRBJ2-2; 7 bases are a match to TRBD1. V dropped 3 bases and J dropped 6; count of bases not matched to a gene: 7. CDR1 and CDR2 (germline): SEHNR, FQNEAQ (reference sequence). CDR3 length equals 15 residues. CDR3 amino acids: CASSLPGQKAGELFF. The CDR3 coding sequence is TGTGCCAGCAGCTTGCCGGGACAGAAGGCCGGGGAGCTGTTTTTT.

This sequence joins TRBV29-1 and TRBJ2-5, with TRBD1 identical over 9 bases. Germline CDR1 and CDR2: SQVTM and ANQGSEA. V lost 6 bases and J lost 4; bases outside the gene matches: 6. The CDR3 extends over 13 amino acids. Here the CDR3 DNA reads TGCAGCGTAACAGGGGGCCGGAGAGAGACCCAGTACTTC. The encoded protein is CSVTGGRRETQYF. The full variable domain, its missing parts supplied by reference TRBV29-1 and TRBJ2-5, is SAVISQKPSRDICQRGTSLTIQCQVDSQVTMMFWYRQQPGQSLTLIATANQGSEATYESGFVIDKFPISRPNLTFSTLTVSNMSPEDSSIYLCSVTGGRRETQYFGPGTRLLVL.

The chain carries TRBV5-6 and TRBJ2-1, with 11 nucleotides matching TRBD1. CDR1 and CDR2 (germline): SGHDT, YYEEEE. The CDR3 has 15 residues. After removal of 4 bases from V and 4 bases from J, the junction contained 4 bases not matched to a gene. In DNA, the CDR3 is TGTGCCAGCAGCCGGGGACAGGGGGATTACAATGAGCAGTTCTTC. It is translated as CASSRGQGDYNEQFF.

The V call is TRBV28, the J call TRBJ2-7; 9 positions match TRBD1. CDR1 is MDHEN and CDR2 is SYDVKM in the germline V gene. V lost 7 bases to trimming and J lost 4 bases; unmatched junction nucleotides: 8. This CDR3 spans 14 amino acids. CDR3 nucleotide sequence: TGTGCCAGCAACCCGGGACAGGGTCTTTACGAGCAGTACTTC. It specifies CASNPGQGLYEQYF.

CDR3 sequence reads: CASSQDLRGYNEQFF. CDR3 bases: TGTGCCAGCAGCCAAGATCTTCGGGGTTACAATGAGCAGTTCTTC. The chain uses TRBV3-1 (or the pseudogene TRBV3-2) and TRBJ2-1, with a weak D call TRBD2 (5 bases). Germline V lookup: CDR1 LGHDT, CDR2 YNNKEL (reference sequence). V dropped 0 bases and J dropped 4 bases, with 10 bases sitting between them. This CDR3 region has 15 residues.

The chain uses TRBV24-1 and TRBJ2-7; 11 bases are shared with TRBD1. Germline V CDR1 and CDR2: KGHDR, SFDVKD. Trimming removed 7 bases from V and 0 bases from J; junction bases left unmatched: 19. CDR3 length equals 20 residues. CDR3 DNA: TGTGCCACCAGCCTCAACCCCGGGACAGGGGGTCCGTGCCCCTCCTACGAGCAGTACTTC. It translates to CATSLNPGTGGPCPSYEQYF.

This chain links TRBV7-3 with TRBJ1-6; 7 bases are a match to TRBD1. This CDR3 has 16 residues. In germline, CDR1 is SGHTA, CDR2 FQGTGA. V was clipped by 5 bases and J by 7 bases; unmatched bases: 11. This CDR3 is CASSPQDRALNSPLHF. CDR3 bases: TGTGCCAGCAGCCCACAAGACAGGGCCCTCAATTCACCCCTCCACTTT.